The 32 T cell receptor beta chains reported below all come from one sample, sequenced in a study of cytomegalovirus exposure and HLA in healthy donors. Primers for the PCR totalled 60 Vbeta and 13 Jbeta. The repertoire was sequenced with immunoSEQ multiplex PCR; TCRdb's copy has only in-frame clones and lacks some. The table includes about 150,000 clones, 78% detected once. The specimen was PBMCs. Source of these receptors: a woman aged 45-65 years in good health and CMV-seropositive.

The chain links TRBV5-4 to TRBJ1-4; TRBD1 agrees at 9 bases. The germline V gene encodes CDR1 SGHNT and CDR2 YYREEE (reference sequence). CDR3 size: 14 residues. V was pared by 4 bases and J by 8 bases, with 6 bases of the junction left unmatched. For the CDR3, the DNA is TGTGCCAGCAGCCGACAGGGGGAGGGGGAAAAACTGTTTTTT. It codes for CASSRQGEGEKLFF.

The chain employs TRBV7-6 and TRBJ2-7; 8 nucleotides match TRBD1. Trimming took 3 bases from V and 3 from J; bases not matched to a gene: 7. The V gene's germline CDR1 is SGHVS and CDR2 FNYEAQ. The CDR3 length is 15 residues. Here the CDR3 reads CASSFDRGNFYEQYF. The CDR3 DNA sequence: TGTGCCAGCAGCTTCGACAGGGGCAACTTCTACGAGCAGTACTTC.

The gene calls are TRBV9 and TRBJ2-1; D is perhaps TRBD2 (6 bases). V lost 2 bases and J lost 5, with 11 bases in between. This CDR3 has 14 residues. CDR1 is SGDLS and CDR2 is YYNGEE in the germline V gene. The CDR3 spells CASSVFSGNNEQFF. In nucleotides, the CDR3 is TGTGCCAGCAGCGTCTTTAGCGGTAACAATGAGCAGTTCTTC.

A single count supports this clone. J is TRBJ2-2 and V is TRBV7-8; 11 bases match TRBD2. With V trimmed by 3 bases and J by 5 bases, 5 bases remained unmatched. The CDR3 totals 16 residues. Germline V gene sequence: CDR1 SGHVS, CDR2 FQNEAQ. In DNA, the CDR3 is TGTGCCAGCAGCTTTAGCGGGGGGGTTATTACCGGGGAGCTGTTTTTT. Amino acids: CASSFSGGVITGELFF.

The chain employs TRBV2 and TRBJ2-1; TRBD1 is a possible D gene (6 bases). V was clipped by 6 bases and J by 6 bases, with 15 bases between them. In germline, CDR1 is SNHLY, CDR2 FYNNEI. The CDR3 is made up of 14 amino acids. Written as DNA, the CDR3 is TGTGCCAGCAGAGGGGGAGTTGGCAGCAATGAGCAGTTCTTC. Translated: CASRGGVGSNEQFF.

The chain recombines TRBV5-4 with TRBJ2-2; 8 bases are shared with TRBD2. This CDR3 contains 15 residues. Germline values: CDR1 SGHNT, CDR2 YYREEE (reference sequence). The V gene end was trimmed by 4 bases and the J gene end by 5 bases; junction bases not matched to a gene: 7. The CDR3 here is CASSQRGLETGELFF. Written as DNA, the CDR3 is TGTGCCAGCAGCCAGCGGGGGTTGGAGACCGGGGAGCTGTTTTTT.

The rearrangement links TRBV4-2 to TRBJ1-4, with 10 positions matching TRBD1. The germline V gene has CDR1 LGHNA and CDR2 YNFKEQ. The CDR3 runs 16 residues. After removal of 0 bases from V and 8 bases from J, the junction contained 6 bases not matched to a gene. In nucleotides, the CDR3 is TGTGCCAGCAGCCAAGATCCGGACAGGGGGGGGGAAAAACTGTTTTTT. This gives the protein CASSQDPDRGGEKLFF.

CDR3 in DNA: TGTGCCAGCAGTCTCTCGGACACCGGGGAGCTGTTTTTT. Translating gives CASSLSDTGELFF. The V and J genes are TRBV11-3 and TRBJ2-2; D ambiguous. The germline CDR1 and CDR2 sequences are SGHNT and YENEEA. The CDR3 has 13 amino acids. The V and J ends lost 6 bases and 3 bases respectively, with 8 bases between them.

The gene calls are TRBV7-9 and TRBJ1-4, with 9 bases that match TRBD1. Germline CDR1 reads SEHNR; CDR2 reads FQNEAQ (reference sequence). CDR3 length: 15 amino acids. The V and J ends lost 2 bases and 5 bases, in that order; junction bases with no gene match: 3. The DNA of the CDR3 is TGTGCCAGCAGCTTACGGACAGGGGTAAATGAAAAACTGTTTTTT. It encodes CASSLRTGVNEKLFF.

The J gene is TRBJ1-2, the V gene TRBV30, with 11 bases that match TRBD1. Germline values: CDR1 GTSNPN, CDR2 SVGIG (reference sequence). With 2 bases clipped from V and 5 bases from J, the junction kept 7 bases outside the gene matches. The CDR3 spans 15 residues. The CDR3, as DNA: TGTGCCTGGAGTAATGGACAGGGGGCCTTTTATGGCTACACCTTC. Protein: CAWSNGQGAFYGYTF.

This clone was counted between two and nine times. This chain connects TRBV30 to TRBJ1-2; 7 bases are a match to TRBD1. Germline CDR1 reads GTSNPN; CDR2 reads SVGIG (reference sequence). Trimming removed 3 bases from V and 8 bases from J; junction bases left unmatched: 6. The CDR3 runs to 12 residues. CDR3 DNA sequence: TGTGCCTGGAGCAAGGGGGCCGAAGGCTACACCTTC. As protein: CAWSKGAEGYTF.

The chain carries TRBV6-5 and TRBJ1-3, with unresolved D. The CDR3 is 14 amino acids. Trimming took 6 bases from V and 0 from J, leaving 9 bases between them. CDR1 and CDR2 (germline): MNHEY, SVGAGI. The CDR3 DNA is TGTGCCAGCAGCGCGACAAGCTCTGGAAACACCATATATTTT. Translation gives CASSATSSGNTIYF.

The V call is TRBV9, the J call TRBJ2-2; D is unresolved. Germline V gene lookup returns CDR1 SGDLS and CDR2 YYNGEE. The CDR3 contains 14 residues. Trimming removed 1 base from V and 4 bases from J, with 8 bases in between. The DNA of the CDR3 is TGTGCCAGCAGCGTAACCGGGTTCACCGGGGAGCTGTTTTTT. This encodes CASSVTGFTGELFF.

This clone has just a few counts. The V call is TRBV30, the J call TRBJ1-4; 7 positions agree with TRBD1. This CDR3 region has 14 residues. The ends lost 2 bases at V and 4 bases at J; junction bases unmatched: 4. CDR1 and CDR2 (germline): GTSNPN, SVGIG (reference sequence). The CDR3 DNA follows: TGTGCCTGGAGTAGGGACAGCTATAATGAAAAACTGTTTTTT. Protein sequence: CAWSRDSYNEKLFF.

The rearrangement uses TRBV30 and TRBJ1-2; no firm D call. This CDR3 region has 11 residues. The V end lost 3 bases, the J end lost 4 bases, and 6 bases lay between the germline ends. Germline V lookup: CDR1 GTSNPN, CDR2 SVGIG (reference sequence). CDR3 amino acids: CAWSRGYGYTF. The CDR3 region has the DNA TGTGCCTGGAGCCGAGGCTATGGCTACACCTTC.

This chain joins TRBV5-1 and TRBJ2-1; 10 bases match TRBD2. The CDR3 loop spans 12 amino acids. CDR1 is SGHRS, CDR2 YFSETQ, per germline. With V trimmed by 6 bases and J by 9 bases, 3 bases remained unmatched. CDR3 nucleotides: TGCGCCAGCACCGGACTAGCGGCTGAGCAGTTCTTC. It is translated as CASTGLAAEQFF. Filled out from reference TRBV5-1 and TRBJ2-1, the complete variable domain reads KAGVTQTPRYLIKTRGQQVTLSCSPISGHRSVSWYQQTPGQGLQFLFEYFSETQRNKGNFPGRFSGRQFSNSRSEMNVSTLELGDSALYLCASTGLAAEQFFGPGTRLTVL.

This sequence joins TRBV10-3 and TRBJ1-2; TRBD1 aligns across 8 bases. Germline assignment: CDR1 ENHRY and CDR2 SYGVKD. J gave up 4 bases and V 4 bases, and 2 bases lay outside the gene matches. The CDR3 runs 13 residues. The CDR3 DNA follows: TGTGCCATCAGTGGACAGGGGAGCTATGGCTACACCTTC. Translated: CAISGQGSYGYTF.

CDR3 in DNA: TGTGCCAGCAGGATAGAAGGACTAACCACCGGGGAGCTGTTTTTT. It specifies CASRIEGLTTGELFF. The J gene is TRBJ2-2, the V gene TRBV2; D might be TRBD2 (6 bases). This CDR3 is 15 amino acids long. Trimming cost V 6 bases and J 4 bases, with 15 bases left between them. Germline loops: CDR1 SNHLY, CDR2 FYNNEI.

There are a few counts of this clone. The J gene is TRBJ2-7, the V gene TRBV30; a possible D gene is TRBD1 (6 bases). The CDR3 has 18 residues. Between the trimmed V and J ends, which lost 0 bases and 0 bases, there was a span of 21 bases. In germline, CDR1 is GTSNPN, CDR2 SVGIG (reference sequence). The CDR3 here is CAWSVFPRQATYSYEQYF. The CDR3 coding sequence is TGTGCCTGGAGTGTCTTCCCCCGACAGGCCACCTACTCCTACGAGCAGTACTTC. Full variable domain (remainder filled in from reference TRBV30 and TRBJ2-7): SQTIHQWPATLVQPVGSPLSLECTVEGTSNPNLYWYRQAAGRGLQLLFYSVGIGQISSEVPQNLSASRPQDRQFILSSKKLLLSDSGFYLCAWSVFPRQATYSYEQYFGPGTRLTVT.

This chain uses TRBV11-2 with TRBJ2-1; TRBD2 matches at 12 bases. Germline CDR1 reads SGHAT; CDR2 reads FQNNGV. There are 17 residues in the CDR3. J gave up 7 bases and V 0 bases, and 7 bases lay outside the gene matches. DNA of the CDR3: TGTGCCAGCAGCTTAGATCTAGCGGGGGGGAGGCGTAATGAGCAGTTCTTC. Protein product: CASSLDLAGGRRNEQFF.

The rearrangement links TRBV9 to TRBJ1-1; possibly TRBD1 for D (5 bases). The CDR3 is made up of 15 amino acids. CDR1 and CDR2 (germline): SGDLS, YYNGEE. The V gene lost 0 bases and the J gene lost 5 bases, with 14 bases spanning the gap. DNA for the CDR3: TGTGCCAGCAGCGTAGGAGCGGGGGGGAGGACTGAAGCTTTCTTT. Protein sequence: CASSVGAGGRTEAFF.

Turning to this clone: One end of the junction fails to match germline, which may point to a read error. The J gene is TRBJ2-2, the V gene TRBV13, with TRBD1 matching over 9 bases. The CDR3 covers 14 residues. Germline lookup yields CDR1 PRHDT and CDR2 FYEKMQ (reference sequence). The CDR3 DNA sequence: TGTGCCAGCAGCGTAGGACAGGGGAACGGGGAGCTGTTTTTT. As protein: CASSVGQGNGELFF.

J is TRBJ1-2 and V is TRBV7-9; possible D gene TRBD1, 5 bases. Germline V gene data show CDR1 as SEHNR and CDR2 as FQNEAQ (reference sequence). The CDR3 consists of 15 residues. Deletions cut 3 bases from V and 4 bases from J, with 15 bases between. This chain's CDR3 is CASSFFRQGIYGYTF. The DNA of the CDR3 is TGTGCCAGCAGCTTTTTTCGGCAGGGAATCTATGGCTACACCTTC.

This chain uses TRBV25-1 with TRBJ1-5; tentatively, D is TRBD1 (5 bases). The CDR3 is made up of 15 amino acids. Germline V lookup: CDR1 MGHDK, CDR2 SYGVNS. Deletions cut 7 bases from V and 3 bases from J, with 16 bases between. The CDR3: CASTSPQGFNQPQHF. The CDR3 DNA reads as TGTGCCAGCACCTCCCCCCAGGGATTCAATCAGCCCCAGCATTTT.

The CDR3 nucleotides read TGTGCCAGCTCACCGTGGGACAGGAACACCGGGGAGCTGTTTTTT. Encoded protein: CASSPWDRNTGELFF. The gene calls are TRBV18 and TRBJ2-2, with 7 bases that match TRBD1. Germline V gives CDR1 KGHSH, CDR2 LQKENI. The CDR3 runs to 15 residues. The junction had 2 bases not matched to a gene; V was cut back by 3 bases and J by 1 base. Full variable domain (missing parts from reference TRBV18 and TRBJ2-2): NAGVMQNPRHLVRRRGQEARLRCSPMKGHSHVYWYRQLPEEGLKFMVYLQKENIIDESGMPKERFSAEFPKEGPSILRIQQVVRGDSAAYFCASSPWDRNTGELFFGEGSRLTVL.

The chain carries TRBV6-6 and TRBJ1-3, with a possible D match to TRBD1 (5 bases). Germline V gene data show CDR1 as MNHNY and CDR2 as SVGAGI (reference sequence). V was trimmed by 0 bases and J by 9 bases, leaving 15 bases between them. This CDR3 region has 15 residues. CDR3 in amino acids: CASSYSREGKSTIYF. In DNA form, the CDR3 reads TGTGCCAGCAGTTACTCGAGGGAGGGGAAAAGCACCATATATTTT.

The gene calls are TRBV27 and TRBJ1-1; 9 bases are shared with TRBD1. This CDR3 has 15 residues. V lost 1 base, J lost 1 base, and 1 base stayed unmatched. The germline V gene encodes CDR1 MNHEY and CDR2 SMNVEV (reference sequence). The DNA of the CDR3 is TGTGCCAGCAGTTTATTGGGACAGGGGAACACTGAAGCTTTCTTT. Encoded protein: CASSLLGQGNTEAFF.

The chain employs TRBV29-1 and TRBJ1-2, with 7 bases matching TRBD1. Germline lookup yields CDR1 SQVTM and CDR2 ANQGSEA. This CDR3 spans 11 amino acids. V dropped 6 bases and J dropped 8; count of bases not matched to a gene: 6. The CDR3 reads CSVQGGEGYTF. CDR3 DNA sequence: TGCAGCGTCCAGGGGGGCGAGGGCTACACCTTC.

The chain has TRBV15 and TRBJ2-6, with TRBD2 identical over 8 bases. V shed 1 base and J 0 bases; nucleotides not matched to a gene: 11. Germline V lookup: CDR1 LNHNV, CDR2 YYDKDF (reference sequence). The CDR3 runs 20 residues. The CDR3 nucleotides are TGTGCCACCAGCAGAGGGGGGGCGGGGGGCGCCGGCTCTGGGGCCAACGTCCTGACTTTC. Encoded protein: CATSRGGAGGAGSGANVLTF.

V gene TRBV7-2 combines with J gene TRBJ2-6, with a possible D match to TRBD1 (5 bases). With 3 bases removed from V and 0 bases from J, the gap between germline ends came to 9 bases. CDR1 is SGHTA, CDR2 FQGNSA, per germline. This CDR3 contains 16 residues. The CDR3 DNA is TGTGCCAGCAGCTTGACAGCCTTCTCTGGGGCCAACGTCCTGACTTTC. The encoded protein is CASSLTAFSGANVLTF.

The chain combines TRBV5-1 with TRBJ1-1, with D maybe TRBD1 (5 bases). Germline values: CDR1 SGHRS, CDR2 YFSETQ. The CDR3 is 14 residues long. V lost 7 bases and J lost 0, with 13 bases in between. The CDR3 loop is CASGKDNLNTEAFF. The CDR3 nucleotides are TGCGCCAGCGGCAAGGACAACTTGAACACTGAAGCTTTCTTT.

The chain combines TRBV27 with TRBJ1-6, with D possibly matching TRBD1 (6 bases). Between the trimmed V and J ends, which lost 3 bases and 4 bases, there was a span of 7 bases. Germline loops: CDR1 MNHEY, CDR2 SMNVEV (reference sequence). This CDR3 has 14 residues. The CDR3 sequence: CASSFGQYNSPLHF. CDR3 sequence (DNA): TGTGCCAGCAGTTTTGGACAGTATAATTCACCCCTCCACTTT.